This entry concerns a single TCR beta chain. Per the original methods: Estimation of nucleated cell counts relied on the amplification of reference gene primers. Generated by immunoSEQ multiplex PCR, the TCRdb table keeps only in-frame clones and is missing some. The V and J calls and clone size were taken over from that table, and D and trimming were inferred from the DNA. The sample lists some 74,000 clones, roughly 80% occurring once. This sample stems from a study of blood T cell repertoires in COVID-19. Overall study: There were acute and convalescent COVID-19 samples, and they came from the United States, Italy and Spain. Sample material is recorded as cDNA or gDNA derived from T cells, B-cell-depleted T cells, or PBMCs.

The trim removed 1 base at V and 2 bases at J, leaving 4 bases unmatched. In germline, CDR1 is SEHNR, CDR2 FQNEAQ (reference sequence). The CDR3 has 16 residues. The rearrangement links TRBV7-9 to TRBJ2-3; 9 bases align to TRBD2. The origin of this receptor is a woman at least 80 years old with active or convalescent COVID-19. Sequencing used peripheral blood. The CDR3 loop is CASSLGLAAITDTQYF. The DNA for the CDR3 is TGTGCCAGCAGCTTAGGACTAGCGGCGATCACAGATACGCAGTATTTT.